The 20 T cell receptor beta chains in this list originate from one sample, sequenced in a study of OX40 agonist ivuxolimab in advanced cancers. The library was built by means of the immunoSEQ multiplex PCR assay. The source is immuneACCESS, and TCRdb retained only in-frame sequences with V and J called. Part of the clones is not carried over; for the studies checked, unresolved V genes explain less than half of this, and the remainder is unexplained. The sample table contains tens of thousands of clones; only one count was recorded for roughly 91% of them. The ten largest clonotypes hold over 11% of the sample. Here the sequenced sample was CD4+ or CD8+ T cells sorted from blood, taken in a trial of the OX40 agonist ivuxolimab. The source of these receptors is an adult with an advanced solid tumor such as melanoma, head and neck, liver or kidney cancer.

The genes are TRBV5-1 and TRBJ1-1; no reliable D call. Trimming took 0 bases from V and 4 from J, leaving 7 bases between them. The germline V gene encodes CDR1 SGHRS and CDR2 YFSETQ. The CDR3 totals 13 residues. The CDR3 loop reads CASSLESSTEAFF. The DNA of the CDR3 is TGCGCCAGCAGCTTGGAGTCGAGCACTGAAGCTTTCTTT.

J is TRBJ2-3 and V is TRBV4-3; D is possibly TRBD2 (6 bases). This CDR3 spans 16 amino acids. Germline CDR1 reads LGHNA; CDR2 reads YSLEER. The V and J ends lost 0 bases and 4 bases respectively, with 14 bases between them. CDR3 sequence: CASSQDSGGAPDTQYF. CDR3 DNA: TGCGCCAGCAGCCAAGATAGTGGAGGGGCGCCAGATACGCAGTATTTT.

The CDR3 coding sequence is TGTGCCAGCAGCTACCCGGGACAGTGGCCTGAAGCTTTCTTT. Translating it yields CASSYPGQWPEAFF. The chain combines TRBV7-9 with TRBJ1-1; 7 nucleotides line up with TRBD1. The germline V gene has CDR1 SEHNR and CDR2 FQNEAQ (reference sequence). The CDR3 sequence is 14 residues long. The trim removed 4 bases at V and 6 bases at J, leaving 8 bases unmatched.

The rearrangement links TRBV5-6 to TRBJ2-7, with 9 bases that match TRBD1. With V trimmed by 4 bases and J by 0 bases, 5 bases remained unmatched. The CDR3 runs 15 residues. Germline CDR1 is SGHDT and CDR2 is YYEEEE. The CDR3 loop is CASSGGTGSSYEQYF. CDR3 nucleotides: TGTGCCAGCAGCGGGGGGACAGGGAGCTCCTACGAGCAGTACTTC.

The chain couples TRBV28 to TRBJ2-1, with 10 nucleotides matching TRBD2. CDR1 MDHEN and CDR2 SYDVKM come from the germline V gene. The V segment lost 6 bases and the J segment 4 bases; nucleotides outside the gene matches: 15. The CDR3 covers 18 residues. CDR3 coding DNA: TGTGCCAGCAGGCCGCTTGACCCCGAGCGGGAGGGTTACAATGAGCAGTTCTTC. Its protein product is CASRPLDPEREGYNEQFF.

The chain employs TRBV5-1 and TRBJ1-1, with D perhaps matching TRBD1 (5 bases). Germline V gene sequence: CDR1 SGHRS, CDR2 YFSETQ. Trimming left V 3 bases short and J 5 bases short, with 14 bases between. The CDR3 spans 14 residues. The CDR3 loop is CASSWGKGKTEAFF. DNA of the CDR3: TGCGCCAGCAGCTGGGGGAAGGGGAAGACTGAAGCTTTCTTT. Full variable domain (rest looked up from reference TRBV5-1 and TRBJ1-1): KAGVTQTPRYLIKTRGQQVTLSCSPISGHRSVSWYQQTPGQGLQFLFEYFSETQRNKGNFPGRFSGRQFSNSRSEMNVSTLELGDSALYLCASSWGKGKTEAFFGQGTRLTVV.

The CDR3 coding sequence is TGTGCCAGCAGTGATTCAGGGCCCGGGGAGCTGTTTTTT. This encodes CASSDSGPGELFF. This chain uses TRBV25-1 with TRBJ2-2; the D gene is possibly TRBD1 (5 bases). This CDR3 has 13 residues. The germline CDR1 and CDR2 sequences are MGHDK and SYGVNS. V gave up 3 bases and J gave up 6 bases, with 8 bases separating them.

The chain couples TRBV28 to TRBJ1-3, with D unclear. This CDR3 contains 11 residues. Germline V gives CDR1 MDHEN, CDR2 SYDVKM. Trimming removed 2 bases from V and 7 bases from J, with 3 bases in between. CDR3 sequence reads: CASSLTNTIYF. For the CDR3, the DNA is TGTGCCAGCAGTTTAACGAACACCATATATTTT.

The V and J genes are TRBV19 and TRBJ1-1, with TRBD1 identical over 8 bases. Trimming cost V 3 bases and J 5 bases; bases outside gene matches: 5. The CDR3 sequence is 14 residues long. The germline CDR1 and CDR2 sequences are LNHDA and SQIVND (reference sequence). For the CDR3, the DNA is TGTGCCAGTAGTATGCAGGGGGCGGGGACTGAAGCTTTCTTT. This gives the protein CASSMQGAGTEAFF.

CDR3 sequence: CASSLWEGANTEAFF. The CDR3 DNA sequence: TGTGCCAGCAGCTTATGGGAGGGAGCCAACACTGAAGCTTTCTTT. V usage is TRBV7-8 and J usage is TRBJ1-1, with no clear D. Trimming removed 2 bases at V and 2 bases at J, with 12 bases between. The V gene's germline CDR1 is SGHVS and CDR2 FQNEAQ. CDR3 length: 15 residues.

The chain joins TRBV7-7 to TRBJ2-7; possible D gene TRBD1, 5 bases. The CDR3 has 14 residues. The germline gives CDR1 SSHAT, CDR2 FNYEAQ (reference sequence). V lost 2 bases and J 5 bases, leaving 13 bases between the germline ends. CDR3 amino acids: CASSLTAGYHEQYF. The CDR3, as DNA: TGTGCCAGCAGCTTAACCGCAGGGTACCACGAGCAGTACTTC.

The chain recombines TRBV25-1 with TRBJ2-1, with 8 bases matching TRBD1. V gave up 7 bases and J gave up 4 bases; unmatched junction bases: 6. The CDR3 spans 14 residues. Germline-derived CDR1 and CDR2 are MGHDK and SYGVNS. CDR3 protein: CASTQGALYNEQFF. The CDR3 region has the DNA TGTGCCAGCACCCAGGGGGCGCTTTACAATGAGCAGTTCTTC. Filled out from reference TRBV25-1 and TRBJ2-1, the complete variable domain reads EADIYQTPRYLVIGTGKKITLECSQTMGHDKMYWYQQDPGMELHLIHYSYGVNSTEKGDLSSESTVSRIRTEHFPLTLESARPSHTSQYLCASTQGALYNEQFFGPGTRLTVL.

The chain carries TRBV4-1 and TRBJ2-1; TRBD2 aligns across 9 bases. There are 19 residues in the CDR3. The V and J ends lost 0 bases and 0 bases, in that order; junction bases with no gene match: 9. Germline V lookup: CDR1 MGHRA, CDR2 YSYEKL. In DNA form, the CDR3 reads TGCGCCAGCAGCCAAGATCCTCCAGCGGGAGGTCTCTCCTACAATGAGCAGTTCTTC. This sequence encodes CASSQDPPAGGLSYNEQFF.

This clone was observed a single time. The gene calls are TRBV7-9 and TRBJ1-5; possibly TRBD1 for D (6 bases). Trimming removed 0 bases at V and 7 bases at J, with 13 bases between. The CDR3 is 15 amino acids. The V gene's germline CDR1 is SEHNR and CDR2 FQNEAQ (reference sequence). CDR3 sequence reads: CASSLAGDTRQPQHF. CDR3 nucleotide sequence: TGTGCCAGCAGCTTAGCAGGGGACACAAGACAGCCCCAGCATTTT.

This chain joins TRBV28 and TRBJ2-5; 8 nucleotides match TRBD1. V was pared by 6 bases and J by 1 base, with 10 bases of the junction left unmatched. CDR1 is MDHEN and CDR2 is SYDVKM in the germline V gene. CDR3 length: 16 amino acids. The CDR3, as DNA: TGTGCCAGCAGCCTGGACAGGGTGGGGGGCCAAGAGACCCAGTACTTC. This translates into CASSLDRVGGQETQYF.

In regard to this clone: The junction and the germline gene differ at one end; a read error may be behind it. This CDR3 reads CASRIGQTNTEAFF. CDR3 in DNA: TGTGCCAGTAGGATAGGACAGACGAACACTGAAGCTTTCTTT. J is TRBJ1-1 and V is TRBV19; D possibly corresponds to TRBD1 (6 bases). The CDR3 spans 14 residues. Germline CDR1 and CDR2: LNHDA and SQIVND (reference sequence). Based on the CDR3 plus reference TRBV19 and TRBJ1-1, the full variable domain is DGGITQSPKYLFRKEGQNVTLSCEQNLNHDAMYWYRQDPGQGLRLIYYSQIVNDFQKGDIAEGYSVSREKKESFPLTVTSAQKNPTAFYLCASRIGQTNTEAFFGQGTRLTVV.

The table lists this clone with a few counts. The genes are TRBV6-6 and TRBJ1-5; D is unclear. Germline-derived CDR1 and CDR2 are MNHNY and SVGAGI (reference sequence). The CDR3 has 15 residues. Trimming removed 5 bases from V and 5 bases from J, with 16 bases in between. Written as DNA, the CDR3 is TGTGCCAGCAGTCCACAGTCGTATGAGGATCAGCCCCAGCATTTT. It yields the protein CASSPQSYEDQPQHF.

In DNA form, the CDR3 reads TGTGCCATCAGTGAAGGGGGATCACTCACCTACGAGCAGTACTTC. Its translation is CAISEGGSLTYEQYF. This chain connects TRBV10-3 to TRBJ2-7; possibly TRBD1 for D (6 bases). The CDR3 runs to 15 residues. The germline V gene encodes CDR1 ENHRY and CDR2 SYGVKD. Trimming removed 3 bases at V and 2 bases at J, with 14 bases between.

The CDR3: CASSSRTGNYEQYF. The CDR3 coding sequence is TGTGCCAGCAGCAGCAGGACAGGAAACTACGAGCAGTACTTC. This chain uses TRBV7-9 with TRBJ2-7; 7 nucleotides align to TRBD1. The CDR3 spans 14 residues. Germline CDR1 reads SEHNR; CDR2 reads FQNEAQ (reference sequence). V was pared by 5 bases and J by 3 bases, with 7 bases of the junction left unmatched. Based on the CDR3 plus reference TRBV7-9 and TRBJ2-7, the full variable domain is DTGVSQNPRHKITKRGQNVTFRCDPISEHNRLYWYRQTLGQGPEFLTYFQNEAQLEKSRLLSDRFSAERPKGSFSTLEIQRTEQGDSAMYLCASSSRTGNYEQYFGPGTRLTVT.

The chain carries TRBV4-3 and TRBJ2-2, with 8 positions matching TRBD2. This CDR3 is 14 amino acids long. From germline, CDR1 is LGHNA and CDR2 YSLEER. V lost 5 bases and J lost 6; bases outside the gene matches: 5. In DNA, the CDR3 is TGCGCCAGCAGCGGGACTAGACAGGCCGGGGAGCTGTTTTTT. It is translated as CASSGTRQAGELFF.